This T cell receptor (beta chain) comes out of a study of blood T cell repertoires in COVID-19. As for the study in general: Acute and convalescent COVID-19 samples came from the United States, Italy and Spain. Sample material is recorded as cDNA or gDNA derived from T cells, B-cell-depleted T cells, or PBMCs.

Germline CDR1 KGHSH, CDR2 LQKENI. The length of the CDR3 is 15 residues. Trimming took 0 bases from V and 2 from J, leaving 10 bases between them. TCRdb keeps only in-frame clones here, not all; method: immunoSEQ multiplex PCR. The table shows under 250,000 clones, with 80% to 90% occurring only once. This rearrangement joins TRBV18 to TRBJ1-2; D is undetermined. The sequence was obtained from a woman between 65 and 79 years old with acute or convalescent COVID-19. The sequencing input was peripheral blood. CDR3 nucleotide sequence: TGTGCCAGCTCACCACCCGCGGTTTGGAACTATGGCTACACCTTC. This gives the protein CASSPPAVWNYGYTF.